This T cell receptor beta chain was sequenced for a study of Tregs in tolerant kidney transplant recipients. The J segment lost 1 base and the V segment lost 0 bases, leaving 10 bases of the junction unmatched. CDR3 length equals 19 residues. CDR1 is LGHNA and CDR2 is YNFKEQ in the germline V gene. About this clone itself: Its antigen is unknown.

The data were produced by immunoSEQ multiplex PCR, yet TCRdb's version contains in-frame clones alone and is incomplete. Here the sample spans about 46,000 clones, 91% being singletons. CD4+CD25+CD127- Tregs, CD4+CD25- non-Tregs, CD4 and CD8 cells were sorted. Before regulatory T cell sorting, thawed PBMCs rested overnight at 37°C in around 200 IU/ml IL-2. Overall study findings and caveats: The most relevant donor-specific Treg TCRbeta repertoire apparently came from expansion with activated donor B cells. Findings come from small patient numbers and require larger validation.

The source material was Tregs from blood. The receptor's source is a human donor in good health. J is TRBJ2-2 and V is TRBV4-2, with 8 positions matching TRBD2. The CDR3 nucleotides read TGTGCCAGCAGCCAAGATCCCGGACTAGCAGGAGGGAACACCGGGGAGCTGTTTTTT. Translation: CASSQDPGLAGGNTGELFF.